This T cell receptor (beta chain) derives from a study of post-analysis software for immune sequencing data. Findings of the study overall: TRBV segments more frequent in patients than in controls numbered several and included TRBV5-6, TRBV5-1 and TRBV20-1. Multiple sclerosis patients had significantly lower normalized Chao1 diversity than controls.

Unique molecular identifiers tagged the TCR beta cDNA libraries. When about 0.9 to 10 million T cells were used, they gave about 550,000 cDNA molecules. Each CDR3 protein gets one entry after TCRdb re-called the PCR reads with MiXCR. The repertoire holds 750,000 to 950,000 distinct CDR3 sequences, with roughly 58% as singletons. A note on this clonotype: Its cognate antigen is unknown.

This CDR3 spans 14 amino acids. Trimming cost V 6 bases and J 10 bases, with 19 bases left between them. Germline V CDR1 and CDR2: MRHNA, SNTAGT. The sequencing sample was made of blood. The V and J genes are TRBV6-4 and TRBJ2-1, with D possibly matching TRBD2 (6 bases). The sequence came from a girl between 10 and 17 years old with multiple sclerosis. The CDR3 DNA is TGTGCCAGCAGCCGGGAGAATAGGGGAGGCGAGCAGTTCTTC. Protein product: CASSRENRGGEQFF.